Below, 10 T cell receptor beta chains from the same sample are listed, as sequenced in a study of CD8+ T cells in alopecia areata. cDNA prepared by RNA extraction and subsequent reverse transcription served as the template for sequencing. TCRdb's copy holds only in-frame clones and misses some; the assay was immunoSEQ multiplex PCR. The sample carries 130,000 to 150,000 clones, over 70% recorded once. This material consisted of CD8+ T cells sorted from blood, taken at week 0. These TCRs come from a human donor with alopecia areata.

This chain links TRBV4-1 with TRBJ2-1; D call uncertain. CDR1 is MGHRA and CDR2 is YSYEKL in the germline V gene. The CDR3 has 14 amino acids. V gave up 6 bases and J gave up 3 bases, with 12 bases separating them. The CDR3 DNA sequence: TGCGCCAGCAGGTTTCACCACCACTACAATGAGCAGTTCTTC. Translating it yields CASRFHHHYNEQFF.

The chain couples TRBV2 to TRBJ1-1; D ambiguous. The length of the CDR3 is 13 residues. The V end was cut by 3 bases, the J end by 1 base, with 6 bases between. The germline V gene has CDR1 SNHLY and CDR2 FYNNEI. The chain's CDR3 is CASSEVQNTEAFF. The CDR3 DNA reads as TGTGCCAGCAGTGAGGTCCAGAACACTGAAGCTTTCTTT.

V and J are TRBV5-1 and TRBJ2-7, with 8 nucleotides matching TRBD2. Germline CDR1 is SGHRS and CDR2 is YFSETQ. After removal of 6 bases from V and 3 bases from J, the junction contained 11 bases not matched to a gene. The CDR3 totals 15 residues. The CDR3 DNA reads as TGCGCCAGCAAATCTAGAGCGGGAGTCTTCTACGAGCAGTACTTC. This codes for CASKSRAGVFYEQYF. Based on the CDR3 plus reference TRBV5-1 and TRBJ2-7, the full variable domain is KAGVTQTPRYLIKTRGQQVTLSCSPISGHRSVSWYQQTPGQGLQFLFEYFSETQRNKGNFPGRFSGRQFSNSRSEMNVSTLELGDSALYLCASKSRAGVFYEQYFGPGTRLTVT.

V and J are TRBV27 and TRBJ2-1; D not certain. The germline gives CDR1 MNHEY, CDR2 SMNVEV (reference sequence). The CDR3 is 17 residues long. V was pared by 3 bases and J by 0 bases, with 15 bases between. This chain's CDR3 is CASSFTAAGPSYNEQFF. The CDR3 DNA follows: TGTGCCAGCAGTTTCACGGCGGCTGGGCCCTCCTACAATGAGCAGTTCTTC.

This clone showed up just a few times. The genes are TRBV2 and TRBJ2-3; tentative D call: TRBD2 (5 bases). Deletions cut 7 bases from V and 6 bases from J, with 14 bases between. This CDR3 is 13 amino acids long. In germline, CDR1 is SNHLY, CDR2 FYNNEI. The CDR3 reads CASTAPGSDTQYF. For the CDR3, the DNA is TGTGCCAGCACCGCTCCGGGGAGTGATACGCAGTATTTT.

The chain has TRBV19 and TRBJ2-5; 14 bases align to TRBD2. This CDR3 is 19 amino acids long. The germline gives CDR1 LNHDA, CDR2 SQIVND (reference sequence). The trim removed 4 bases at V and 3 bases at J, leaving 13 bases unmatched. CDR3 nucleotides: TGTGCCAGTAGTAAACCGGGACTAGCGGGAGATGTGTCAGAAGAGACCCAGTACTTC. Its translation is CASSKPGLAGDVSEETQYF.

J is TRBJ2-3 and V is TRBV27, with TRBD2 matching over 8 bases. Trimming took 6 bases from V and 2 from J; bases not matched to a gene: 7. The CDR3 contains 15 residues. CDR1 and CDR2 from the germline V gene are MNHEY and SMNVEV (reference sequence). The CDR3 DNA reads TGTGCCAGCAGCCCCCAGCGGGAGCACACAGATACGCAGTATTTT. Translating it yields CASSPQREHTDTQYF.

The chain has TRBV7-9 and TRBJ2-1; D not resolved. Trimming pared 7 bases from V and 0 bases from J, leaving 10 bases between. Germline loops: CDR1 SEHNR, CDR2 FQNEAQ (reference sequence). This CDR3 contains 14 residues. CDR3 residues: CASIAPSSYNEQFF. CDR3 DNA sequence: TGTGCCAGCATAGCCCCGAGCTCCTACAATGAGCAGTTCTTC.

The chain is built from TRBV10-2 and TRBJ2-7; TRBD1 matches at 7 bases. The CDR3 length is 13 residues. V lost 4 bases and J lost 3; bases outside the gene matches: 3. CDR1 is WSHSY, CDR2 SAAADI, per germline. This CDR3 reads CASSGGQIYEQYF. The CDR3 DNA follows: TGCGCCAGCAGTGGGGGACAGATCTACGAGCAGTACTTC.

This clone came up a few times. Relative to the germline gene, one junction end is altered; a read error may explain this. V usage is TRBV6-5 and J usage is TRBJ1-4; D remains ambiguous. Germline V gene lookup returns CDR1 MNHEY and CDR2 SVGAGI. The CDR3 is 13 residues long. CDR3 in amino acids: CAISKVVTEKLFF. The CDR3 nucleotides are TGTGCCATCAGTAAAGTGGTTACAGAAAAACTGTTTTTT.